This T cell receptor (beta chain) was captured by sequencing in a study of cytomegalovirus exposure and HLA in healthy donors. Overall study results and limits: What a later analysis showed was that several of the most significant clusters appeared linked to common viral pathogens. An Asian-associated ancestry cluster reportedly showed fewer N-insertions than the roughly 700-donor mean in a later analysis. As a later analysis revealed, the rate of TCR association differed by HLA locus, with DRB1 most and HLA-C fewest. Upon later analysis, HLA-associated TCR beta chains proved more clonally expanded than other, equally common chains.

Turning to this clone: As yet, its antigen is unknown.

Primers: 60 Vbeta forward and 13 Jbeta reverse. Assay used: immunoSEQ multiplex PCR; TCRdb lists only in-frame clones, some missing. This table has about 67,000 clones, roughly two thirds appearing once. CDR3 length equals 15 residues. Trimming shortened V by 4 bases and J by 7 bases, and 19 bases separated the two germline ends. The germline CDR1 and CDR2 sequences are SGHVS and FQNEAQ. The J gene is TRBJ1-2, the V gene TRBV7-8, with D possibly matching TRBD1 (6 bases). The sequencing input was PBMCs. This TCR came from a woman between 25 and 40 years old in good health and CMV-seronegative. Here the CDR3 reads CASSSFSTGRLGYTF. The CDR3 DNA reads TGTGCCAGCAGCTCCTTCTCGACAGGACGGCTTGGCTACACCTTC.